The present T cell receptor beta chain was sequenced within a study of cytomegalovirus exposure and HLA in healthy donors. Study findings and constraints: Follow-up analysis later connected one missense variant in DCLRE1C with trimming of TCR beta V- and J-genes. The study dropped some indistinguishable V segments, TRBV6-2 and TRBV6-3 among them. Whilst most TCR sequences proved rare, a subset of public TCRs occurred across many donors. TCR beta V segments were, for the most part, productive about 87% or about 30% of the time in an earlier analysis.

Both 60 Vbeta primers and 13 Jbeta primers went into the PCR. Clones were read by immunoSEQ multiplex PCR, and TCRdb kept only the in-frame ones, dropping some. The table has 150,000 or so clones, around 80% seen once; the top ten hold roughly 4%. This CDR3 is built from 14 residues. V lost 2 bases to trimming and J lost 4 bases, with 11 bases between them. Germline V CDR1 and CDR2: ENHRY, SYGVKD. Notes on this clone: Antigen unknown.

The J gene is TRBJ2-5, the V gene TRBV10-3; weak D call: TRBD2 (6 bases). The sequencing sample was made of PBMCs. This TCR derives from a woman between 40 and 55 years old in good health and CMV-seronegative. The CDR3 loop reads CAISEGGTGETQYF. The CDR3 DNA sequence: TGTGCCATCAGTGAGGGCGGGACCGGAGAGACCCAGTACTTC.